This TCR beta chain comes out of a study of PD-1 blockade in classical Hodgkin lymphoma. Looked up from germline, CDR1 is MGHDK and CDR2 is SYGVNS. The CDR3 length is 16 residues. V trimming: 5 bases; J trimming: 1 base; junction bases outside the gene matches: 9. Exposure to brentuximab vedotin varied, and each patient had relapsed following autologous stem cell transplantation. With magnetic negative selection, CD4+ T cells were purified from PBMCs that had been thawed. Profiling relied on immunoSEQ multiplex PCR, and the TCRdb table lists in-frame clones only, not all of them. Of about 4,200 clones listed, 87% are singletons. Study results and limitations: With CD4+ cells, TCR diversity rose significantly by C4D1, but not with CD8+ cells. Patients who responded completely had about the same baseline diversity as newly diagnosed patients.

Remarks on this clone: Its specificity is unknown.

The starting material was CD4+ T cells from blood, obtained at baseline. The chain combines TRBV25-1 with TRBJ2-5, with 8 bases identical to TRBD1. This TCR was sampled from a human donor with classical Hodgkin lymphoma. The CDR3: CASSTTGQAPQETQYF. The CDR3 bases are TGTGCCAGCAGTACCACGGGACAGGCGCCCCAAGAGACCCAGTACTTC.